Many counts were recorded for the clone carrying this TCR beta chain. CDR3 size: 15 residues. The germline gives CDR1 SGHRS, CDR2 YFSETQ. With 4 bases clipped from V and 6 bases from J, the junction kept 8 bases outside the gene matches. Time point of the sample: before trial treatment. TCR amplification involved 20 PCR cycles with a constant-region primer and V-primer adapter. TCRdb used MiXCR to reprocess the reads, holding one entry per CDR3 protein. The sample consists of about 50,000 distinct CDR3 sequences, 10% to 15% of them appearing once. The source of the sample is a study of low-dose radiotherapy and immunotherapy resistance in tumors. Study-level information: Every 2 weeks, cohort 1 got 0.5 Gy, reaching 6.5 Gy to the planning target volume. Aspirin 300 mg, taken orally and daily, was given to patients for four cycles from cycle 1 day 1. One day prior to radiation and immunotherapy, intravenous cyclophosphamide at 200 mg/m2 was given, repeated every two weeks. Patients were given intravenous nivolumab 240 mg every two weeks plus ipilimumab 1 mg/kg every six weeks.

The sample was PBMCs, taken before treatment. The V call is TRBV5-1, the J call TRBJ2-1; 9 positions match TRBD1. This TCR came from a female donor with ovarian cancer. For the CDR3, the DNA is TGCGCCAGCAGCCCGACAGGGGGTCTGTTCAATGAGCAGTTCTTC. Encoded protein: CASSPTGGLFNEQFF.